What follows are 26 T cell receptor beta chains derived from one specimen sequenced in a study of blood T cells in healthy people across ages. The use of a sample-barcoded 5' primer and a J-beta primer mix characterized a second PCR of roughly 7 to 11 cycles. One entry per CDR3 protein, called by TCRdb with MiXCR from the 5' RACE reads. This sample yields 1,500,000 or so distinct CDR3 sequences, of which under 55% are seen a single time; under 5% belongs to the top ten. The sample consisted of blood. These receptors all come from a woman aged 18-30 years in good health.

The sample holds a few counts of this clonotype. CDR3 sequence (DNA): TGCAGTGGGGTGGGTAGCAAGCCCTACGAGCAGTACTTC. This gives the protein CSGVGSKPYEQYF. This chain connects TRBV20-1 to TRBJ2-7; no firm D call. Trimming took off 7 bases at V and 2 bases at J, with 15 bases between the two ends. The germline CDR1 and CDR2 sequences are DFQATT and SNEGSKA (reference sequence). CDR3 length: 13 residues.

The V gene is TRBV6-2 or TRBV6-3, the J gene TRBJ1-5; tentative D call: TRBD1 (5 bases). The CDR3 sequence is 15 residues long. V lost 5 bases, J lost 3 bases, and 14 bases lay in between. The germline CDR1 and CDR2 sequences are MNHEY and SVGEGT. CDR3 amino acids: CASSADRLANQPQHF. CDR3 nucleotides: TGTGCCAGCAGTGCCGACAGACTAGCCAATCAGCCCCAGCATTTT.

CDR3 protein: CSAVQGISGYEQYF. The CDR3 DNA reads as TGCAGTGCAGTACAGGGCATCTCCGGTTACGAGCAGTACTTC. The rearrangement joins TRBV20-1 to TRBJ2-7; weak D call: TRBD1 (6 bases). Trimming shortened V by 6 bases and J by 4 bases, and 19 bases separated the two germline ends. CDR1 and CDR2 from the germline V gene are DFQATT and SNEGSKA (reference sequence). The CDR3 consists of 14 residues.

The rearrangement uses TRBV7-2 and TRBJ2-7; D not certain. V was pared by 5 bases and J by 3 bases, with 20 bases between. Germline V CDR1 and CDR2: SGHTA, FQGNSA. The CDR3 sequence is 16 residues long. The CDR3 here is CASSLQTPRPYYEQYF. The CDR3 DNA follows: TGTGCCAGCAGCCTCCAGACACCCCGACCATACTACGAGCAGTACTTC.

This clonotype was counted only a few times. The gene calls are TRBV7-9 and TRBJ2-7, with 7 bases aligning to TRBD2. J was trimmed by 1 base and V by 1 base; bases with no gene match: 4. CDR1 is SEHNR, CDR2 FQNEAQ, per germline (reference sequence). The CDR3 contains 15 residues. CDR3 amino acids: CASSLVPAGSYEQYF. The CDR3 DNA sequence: TGTGCCAGCAGCTTAGTTCCAGCGGGATCCTACGAGCAGTACTTC.

This sequence joins TRBV12-3 or TRBV12-4 and TRBJ2-7; perhaps TRBD2 as D (6 bases). Matching the DNA end better, TRBJ2-5 makes the J call doubtful. The CDR3 is 15 amino acids. For the CDR3, the DNA is TGTGCCAGCAGTTTCCTCCTCCCGGAGGGGGAGACCCAGTACTTC. Translation gives CASSFLLPEGETQYF.

This clonotype was found many times. This chain links TRBV20-1 with TRBJ2-7, with D possibly matching TRBD2 (6 bases). The CDR3 extends over 14 amino acids. The V end lost 1 base, the J end lost 7 bases, and 17 bases lay between the germline ends. Looked up from germline, CDR1 is DFQATT and CDR2 is SNEGSKA (reference sequence). This CDR3 reads CSARGTTSLGEQYF. Here the CDR3 DNA reads TGCAGTGCTAGAGGGACTACCTCTTTGGGTGAGCAGTACTTC.

This clonotype was observed a handful of times. J is TRBJ2-2 and V is TRBV6-5, with D possibly TRBD1 on 5 matching bases. The CDR3 covers 13 residues. The ends were cut back, 6 bases at V and 5 bases at J, with 10 bases in the middle. Germline V gives CDR1 MNHEY, CDR2 SVGAGI. The CDR3 reads CASRPSGTGELFF. The DNA of the CDR3 is TGTGCCAGCAGGCCGTCAGGGACCGGGGAGCTGTTTTTT.

The chain joins TRBV5-1 to TRBJ2-1; D unclear. CDR1 and CDR2 from the germline V gene are SGHRS and YFSETQ. V gave up 5 bases and J gave up 7 bases, with 13 bases separating them. The CDR3 sequence is 13 residues long. This chain's CDR3 is CASRYGLGNEQFF. CDR3 coding DNA: TGCGCCAGCAGATATGGTCTGGGTAATGAGCAGTTCTTC.

Of note for this clonotype: At one of its ends the junction is not consistent with the germline gene, which may arise from a read error. The V call is TRBV4-1, the J call TRBJ2-1; no definite D call. The germline CDR1 and CDR2 sequences are MGHRA and YSYEKL. The CDR3 extends over 15 amino acids. For the CDR3, the DNA is TGCGTCAGCAGACCAAACGTGGTTTCCTACAATGAGCAGTTCTTC. Protein: CVSRPNVVSYNEQFF.

This clonotype was seen only a few times. V usage is TRBV5-1 and J usage is TRBJ1-2; unclear D gene. Trimming left V 0 bases short and J 6 bases short, with 18 bases between. CDR3 length: 16 residues. Germline CDR1 reads SGHRS; CDR2 reads YFSETQ. The CDR3 spells CASSLGLSPPMNGYTF. The CDR3, as DNA: TGCGCCAGCAGCTTGGGGTTAAGTCCTCCAATGAATGGCTACACCTTC.

The table lists this clonotype with a count of one. The V call is TRBV7-2, the J call TRBJ2-3; D is undetermined. The CDR3 runs 13 residues. The V gene's germline CDR1 is SGHTA and CDR2 FQGNSA. V was clipped by 6 bases and J by 0 bases, with 7 bases between them. In nucleotides, the CDR3 is TGTGCCAGCAGACAGTTTAGCACAGATACGCAGTATTTT. Translating gives CASRQFSTDTQYF. Using reference TRBV7-2 and TRBJ2-3 for the parts outside the CDR3, the full variable domain is GAGVSQSPSNKVTEKGKDVELRCDPISGHTALYWYRQSLGQGLEFLIYFQGNSAPDKSGLPSDRFSAERTGGSVSTLTIQRTQQEDSAVYLCASRQFSTDTQYFGPGTRLTVL.

V and J are TRBV29-1 and TRBJ2-1, with 7 positions matching TRBD2. This CDR3 region has 13 residues. The trim removed 7 bases at V and 5 bases at J, leaving 8 bases unmatched. Germline V CDR1 and CDR2: SQVTM, ANQGSEA. This CDR3 reads CSGGGAFNNEQFF. The CDR3 nucleotides are TGCAGCGGGGGAGGGGCATTCAACAATGAGCAGTTCTTC.

The V gene is TRBV30, the J gene TRBJ2-1; a weak D match, TRBD2 (7 bases). The CDR3 covers 15 residues. Germline V lookup: CDR1 GTSNPN, CDR2 SVGIG (reference sequence). V was clipped by 0 bases and J by 8 bases, with 17 bases between them. The CDR3 sequence: CAWSVLWGGLDEQFF. As DNA, the CDR3 is TGTGCCTGGAGTGTTCTGTGGGGGGGCCTCGATGAGCAGTTCTTC. The full variable domain, in which reference TRBV30 and TRBJ2-1 provide the parts outside the CDR3, is SQTIHQWPATLVQPVGSPLSLECTVEGTSNPNLYWYRQAAGRGLQLLFYSVGIGQISSEVPQNLSASRPQDRQFILSSKKLLLSDSGFYLCAWSVLWGGLDEQFFGPGTRLTVL.

The V gene is TRBV20-1, the J gene TRBJ2-1; 9 bases agree with TRBD2. The CDR3 is 14 amino acids. Germline values: CDR1 DFQATT, CDR2 SNEGSKA (reference sequence). V lost 6 bases and J lost 2; bases outside the gene matches: 5. The DNA of the CDR3 is TGCAGTGCCAGCCGACTAGCGGCCTACAATGAGCAGTTCTTC. Protein sequence: CSASRLAAYNEQFF.

The chain joins TRBV9 to TRBJ2-7; possible D gene TRBD1, 6 bases. The germline V gene encodes CDR1 SGDLS and CDR2 YYNGEE. V lost 4 bases and J 4 bases, leaving 15 bases between the germline ends. The CDR3 loop spans 14 amino acids. This CDR3 reads CASSPHPDRYEQYF. In nucleotides, the CDR3 is TGTGCCAGCAGCCCACACCCCGACAGGTACGAGCAGTACTTC.

This chain joins TRBV7-9 and TRBJ1-5; the D gene is possibly TRBD1 (6 bases). Germline V gene sequence: CDR1 SEHNR, CDR2 FQNEAQ (reference sequence). V lost 8 bases and J 3 bases, leaving 20 bases between the germline ends. CDR3 length: 16 residues. CDR3 region: CASQAWGTGYNQPQHF. As DNA, the CDR3 is TGTGCCAGCCAAGCTTGGGGCACAGGGTACAATCAGCCCCAGCATTTT.

The rearrangement uses TRBV2 and TRBJ2-7, with TRBD1 matching 8 bases. The CDR3 is 14 residues long. In germline, CDR1 is SNHLY, CDR2 FYNNEI. V lost 6 bases and J lost 3; bases outside the gene matches: 7. The CDR3 loop reads CASRIGTGVYEQYF. The CDR3 DNA sequence: TGTGCCAGCAGAATCGGGACAGGAGTCTACGAGCAGTACTTC. The variable domain in full, with the rest retrieved from reference TRBV2 and TRBJ2-7, is EPEVTQTPSHQVTQMGQEVILRCVPISNHLYFYWYRQILGQKVEFLVSFYNNEISEKSEIFDDQFSVERPDGSNFTLKIRSTKLEDSAMYFCASRIGTGVYEQYFGPGTRLTVT.

This rearrangement joins TRBV25-1 to TRBJ1-5; D is undetermined. V was cut by 2 bases and J by 3 bases, with 8 bases left in between. The CDR3 loop spans 14 amino acids. CDR1 is MGHDK, CDR2 SYGVNS, per germline. CDR3 nucleotides: TGTGCCAGCAGTGAACCCTCGACCAATCAGCCCCAGCATTTT. It yields the protein CASSEPSTNQPQHF.

This clonotype was seen many times. This chain connects TRBV29-1 to TRBJ2-3; D unresolved. V was cut by 2 bases and J by 6 bases, with 9 bases left in between. The CDR3 spans 12 residues. Germline values: CDR1 SQVTM, CDR2 ANQGSEA. The CDR3, as DNA: TGCAGCGTTGAATATGTAAAGGATACGCAGTATTTT. Residues: CSVEYVKDTQYF.

The rearrangement joins TRBV28 to TRBJ2-1; the D is unclear. CDR3 size: 12 residues. Trimming stripped 4 bases from V and 10 bases from J, with 11 bases between. Germline loops: CDR1 MDHEN, CDR2 SYDVKM. CDR3 nucleotide sequence: TGTGCCAGCAGTTCGAGTATTCTCGAGCAGTTCTTC. It encodes CASSSSILEQFF.

There are many counts of this clonotype. This chain links TRBV12-3 or TRBV12-4 with TRBJ2-7, with TRBD1 as a possible D gene (5 bases). This CDR3 contains 12 residues. The V end was cut by 5 bases, the J end by 6 bases, with 11 bases between. CDR3 amino acids: CASSRQLAEQYF. In nucleotides, the CDR3 is TGTGCCAGCAGTAGACAGCTCGCCGAGCAGTACTTC.

This clonotype came up a few times. The CDR3 coding sequence is TGTGCCTGGAAATCGGCCTTGAACACCGGGGAGCTGTTTTTT. It is translated as CAWKSALNTGELFF. The V gene is TRBV30, the J gene TRBJ2-2; D is unresolved. The CDR3 is 14 residues long. Germline V gene lookup returns CDR1 GTSNPN and CDR2 SVGIG (reference sequence). The V gene lost 4 bases and the J gene lost 1 base, with 10 bases spanning the gap.

V and J are TRBV27 and TRBJ2-1; D is possibly TRBD2 (7 bases). Germline CDR1 MNHEY, CDR2 SMNVEV (reference sequence). CDR3 length equals 13 residues. V was pared by 5 bases and J by 9 bases, with 14 bases between. The CDR3 loop is CASSVSGEGEQFF. In DNA, the CDR3 is TGTGCCAGCAGTGTGTCAGGGGAGGGTGAGCAGTTCTTC.

In this sample, this clonotype turned up a few times. The rearrangement joins TRBV7-6 to TRBJ2-7; D gene uncertain. The CDR3 spans 17 residues. Germline CDR1 SGHVS, CDR2 FNYEAQ. Trimming left V 2 bases short and J 0 bases short, with 17 bases between. This CDR3 reads CASSLIPPGESSYEQYF. The DNA for the CDR3 is TGTGCCAGCAGCTTAATTCCCCCTGGGGAAAGCTCCTACGAGCAGTACTTC.

V usage is TRBV20-1 and J usage is TRBJ2-7, with 8 bases identical to TRBD1. With 4 bases clipped from V and 7 bases from J, the junction kept 6 bases outside the gene matches. Germline V CDR1 and CDR2: DFQATT, SNEGSKA (reference sequence). CDR3 length: 12 amino acids. CDR3 sequence reads: CSAKKDREEQYF. CDR3 nucleotides: TGCAGTGCTAAGAAGGACAGGGAAGAGCAGTACTTC.